This TCR beta chain comes out of a study of blood T cell repertoires in COVID-19. Study background: Collection of acute and convalescent COVID-19 samples took place in the United States, Italy and Spain. The cDNA or gDNA used as material had been derived from T cells, B-cell-depleted T cells, or PBMCs.

A few counts support this clone. TCRdb's copy holds only in-frame clones and misses some; the assay was immunoSEQ multiplex PCR. The sample holds 110,000 to 150,000 clones, about 86% seen once. This clonotype originated in a human donor in a cohort sampled during active COVID-19. Sequencing was performed on peripheral blood.

CDR3 amino acids: CASSYEGTNEKLFF. The CDR3 DNA follows: TGTGCCAGCAGTTACGAGGGTACTAATGAAAAACTGTTTTTT. The gene calls are TRBV6-6 and TRBJ1-4; D gene unclear. The CDR3 totals 14 residues. The germline gives CDR1 MNHNY, CDR2 SVGAGI (reference sequence). V dropped 2 bases and J dropped 2 bases, with 6 bases sitting between them.